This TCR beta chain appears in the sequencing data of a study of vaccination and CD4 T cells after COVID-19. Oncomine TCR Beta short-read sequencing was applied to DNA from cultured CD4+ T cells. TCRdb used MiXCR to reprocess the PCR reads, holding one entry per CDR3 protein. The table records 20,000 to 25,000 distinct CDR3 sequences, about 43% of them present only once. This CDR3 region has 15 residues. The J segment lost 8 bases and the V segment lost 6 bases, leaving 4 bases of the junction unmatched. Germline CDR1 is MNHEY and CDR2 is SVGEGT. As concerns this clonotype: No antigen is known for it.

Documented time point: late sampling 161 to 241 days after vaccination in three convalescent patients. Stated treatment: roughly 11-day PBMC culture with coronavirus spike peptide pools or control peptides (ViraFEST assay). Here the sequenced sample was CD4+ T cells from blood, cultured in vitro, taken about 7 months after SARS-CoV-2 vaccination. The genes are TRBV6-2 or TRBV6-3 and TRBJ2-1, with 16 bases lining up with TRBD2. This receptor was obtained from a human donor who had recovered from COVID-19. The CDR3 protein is CASSIGTSGGDEQFF. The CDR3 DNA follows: TGTGCCAGCAGCATAGGGACTAGCGGGGGGGATGAGCAGTTCTTC.